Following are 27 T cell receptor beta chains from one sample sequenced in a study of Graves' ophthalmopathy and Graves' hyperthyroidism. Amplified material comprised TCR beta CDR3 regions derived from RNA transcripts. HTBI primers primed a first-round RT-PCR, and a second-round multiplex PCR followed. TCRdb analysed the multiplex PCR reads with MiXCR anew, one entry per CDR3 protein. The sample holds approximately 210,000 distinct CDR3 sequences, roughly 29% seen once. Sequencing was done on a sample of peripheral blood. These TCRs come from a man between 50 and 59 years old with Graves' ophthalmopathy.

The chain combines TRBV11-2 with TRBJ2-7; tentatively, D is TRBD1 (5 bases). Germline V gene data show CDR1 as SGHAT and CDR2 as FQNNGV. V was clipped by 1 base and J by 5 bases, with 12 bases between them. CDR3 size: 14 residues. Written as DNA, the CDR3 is TGTGCCAGCAGCTTAGTGGGTGGGGCCCACGAGCAGTACTTC. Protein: CASSLVGGAHEQYF.

The CDR3 is CASRSEGAGNTIYF. CDR3 nucleotide sequence: TGTGCCAGCAGGTCCGAGGGGGCTGGAAACACCATATATTTT. V and J are TRBV12-3 or TRBV12-4 and TRBJ1-3; D might be TRBD1 (6 bases). The CDR3 is 14 residues long. Trimming shortened V by 6 bases and J by 2 bases, and 11 bases separated the two germline ends.

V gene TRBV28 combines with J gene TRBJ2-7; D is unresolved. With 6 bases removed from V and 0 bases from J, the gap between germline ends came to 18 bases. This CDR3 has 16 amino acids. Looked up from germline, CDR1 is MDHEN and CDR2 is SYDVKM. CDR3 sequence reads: CASSPYGGEASYEQYF. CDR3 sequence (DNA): TGTGCCAGCAGCCCGTATGGCGGTGAGGCCTCCTACGAGCAGTACTTC. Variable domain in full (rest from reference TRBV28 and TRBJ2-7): DVKVTQSSRYLVKRTGEKVFLECVQDMDHENMFWYRQDPGLGLRLIYFSYDVKMKEKGDIPEGYSVSREKKERFSLILESASTNQTSMYLCASSPYGGEASYEQYFGPGTRLTVT.

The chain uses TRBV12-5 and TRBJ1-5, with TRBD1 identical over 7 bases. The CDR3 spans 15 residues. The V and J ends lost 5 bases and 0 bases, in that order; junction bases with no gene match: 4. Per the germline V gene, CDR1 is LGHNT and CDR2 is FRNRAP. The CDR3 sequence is CASGLGQYSNQPQHF. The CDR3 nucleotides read TGTGCTAGTGGTCTGGGACAGTATAGCAATCAGCCCCAGCATTTT.

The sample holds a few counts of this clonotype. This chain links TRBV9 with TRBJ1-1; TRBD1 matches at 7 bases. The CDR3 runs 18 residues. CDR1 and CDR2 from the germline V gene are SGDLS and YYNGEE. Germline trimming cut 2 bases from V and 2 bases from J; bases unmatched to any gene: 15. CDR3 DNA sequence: TGTGCCAGCAGCGTCGCAGAGGGGTTTGCAGGGGGTAACACTGAAGCTTTCTTT. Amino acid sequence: CASSVAEGFAGGNTEAFF. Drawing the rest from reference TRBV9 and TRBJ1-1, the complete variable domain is DSGVTQTPKHLITATGQRVTLRCSPRSGDLSVYWYQQSLDQGLQFLIQYYNGEERAKGNILERFSAQQFPDLHSELNLSSLELGDSALYFCASSVAEGFAGGNTEAFFGQGTRLTVV.

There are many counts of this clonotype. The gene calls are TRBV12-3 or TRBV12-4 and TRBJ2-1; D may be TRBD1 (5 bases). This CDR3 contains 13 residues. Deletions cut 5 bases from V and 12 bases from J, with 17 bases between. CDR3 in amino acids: CASSPGPGLGQFF. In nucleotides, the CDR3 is TGTGCCAGCAGTCCGGGCCCAGGGTTGGGGCAGTTCTTC.

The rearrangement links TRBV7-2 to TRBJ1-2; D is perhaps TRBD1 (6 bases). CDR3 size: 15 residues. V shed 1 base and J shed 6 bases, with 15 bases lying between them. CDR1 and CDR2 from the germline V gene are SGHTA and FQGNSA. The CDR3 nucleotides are TGTGCCAGCAGCTTAGGGTTGAGGGGGGTGGATGGCTACACCTTC. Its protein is CASSLGLRGVDGYTF.

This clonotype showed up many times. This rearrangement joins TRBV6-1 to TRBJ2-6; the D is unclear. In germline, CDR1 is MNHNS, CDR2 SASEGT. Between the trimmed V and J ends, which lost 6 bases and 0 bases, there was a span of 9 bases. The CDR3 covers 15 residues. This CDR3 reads CASSGGNSGANVLTF. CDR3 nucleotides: TGTGCCAGCAGCGGCGGAAACTCTGGGGCCAACGTCCTGACTTTC.

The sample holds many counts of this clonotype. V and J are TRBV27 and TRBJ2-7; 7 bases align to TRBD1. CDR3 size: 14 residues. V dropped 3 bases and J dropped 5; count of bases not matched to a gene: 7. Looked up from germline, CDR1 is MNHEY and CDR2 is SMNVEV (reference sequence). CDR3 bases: TGTGCCAGCAGTTTCGAGGGGGCTAGCAACGAGCAGTACTTC. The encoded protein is CASSFEGASNEQYF.

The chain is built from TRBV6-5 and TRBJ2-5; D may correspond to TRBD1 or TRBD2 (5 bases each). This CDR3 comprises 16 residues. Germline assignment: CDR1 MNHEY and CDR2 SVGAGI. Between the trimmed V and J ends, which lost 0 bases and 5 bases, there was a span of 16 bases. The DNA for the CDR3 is TGTGCCAGCAGTTACTCGAGTGGGGACCGCCGGGAGACCCAGTACTTC. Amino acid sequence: CASSYSSGDRRETQYF.

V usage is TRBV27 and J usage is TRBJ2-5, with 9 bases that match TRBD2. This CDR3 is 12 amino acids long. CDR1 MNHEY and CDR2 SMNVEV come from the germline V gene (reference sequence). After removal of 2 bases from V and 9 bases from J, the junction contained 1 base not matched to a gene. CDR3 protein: CASSLAGGPQYF. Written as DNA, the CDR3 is TGTGCCAGCAGTTTAGCGGGAGGGCCCCAGTACTTC.

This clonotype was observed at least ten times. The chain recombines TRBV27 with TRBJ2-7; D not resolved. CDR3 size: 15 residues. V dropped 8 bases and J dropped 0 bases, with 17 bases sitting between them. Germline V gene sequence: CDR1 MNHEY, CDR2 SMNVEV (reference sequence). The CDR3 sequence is CASRPSRASSYEQYF. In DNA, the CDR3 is TGTGCCAGCCGCCCCTCAAGGGCAAGCTCCTACGAGCAGTACTTC.

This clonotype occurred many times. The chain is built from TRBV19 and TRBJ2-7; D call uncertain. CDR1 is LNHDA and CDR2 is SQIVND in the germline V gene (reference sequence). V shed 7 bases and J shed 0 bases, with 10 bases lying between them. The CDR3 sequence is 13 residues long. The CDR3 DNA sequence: TGTGCCAGTAAGGGTAGCTTCTCCTACGAGCAGTACTTC. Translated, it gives CASKGSFSYEQYF.

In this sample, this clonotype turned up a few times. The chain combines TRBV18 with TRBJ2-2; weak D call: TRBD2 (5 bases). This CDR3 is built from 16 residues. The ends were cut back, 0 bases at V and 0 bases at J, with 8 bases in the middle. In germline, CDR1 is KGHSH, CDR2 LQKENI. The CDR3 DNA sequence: TGTGCCAGCTCACCACCGGAGCGGACGAACACCGGGGAGCTGTTTTTT. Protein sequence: CASSPPERTNTGELFF.

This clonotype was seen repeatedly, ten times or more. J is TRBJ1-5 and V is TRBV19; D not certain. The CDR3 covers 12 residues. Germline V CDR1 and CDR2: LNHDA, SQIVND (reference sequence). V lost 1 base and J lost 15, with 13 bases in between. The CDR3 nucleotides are TGTGCCAGTAGTATAGTCCGAGGTTCTCCGCATTTT. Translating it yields CASSIVRGSPHF.

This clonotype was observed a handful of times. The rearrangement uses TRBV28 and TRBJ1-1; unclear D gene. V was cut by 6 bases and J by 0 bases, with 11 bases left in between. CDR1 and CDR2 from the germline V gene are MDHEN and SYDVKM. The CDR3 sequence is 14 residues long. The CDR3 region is CASREVDLNTEAFF. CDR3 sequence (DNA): TGTGCCAGCAGGGAGGTCGATTTGAACACTGAAGCTTTCTTT.

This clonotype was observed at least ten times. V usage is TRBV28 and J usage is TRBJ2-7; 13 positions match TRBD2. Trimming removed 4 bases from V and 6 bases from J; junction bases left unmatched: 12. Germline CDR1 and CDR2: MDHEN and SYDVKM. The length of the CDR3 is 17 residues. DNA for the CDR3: TGTGCCAGCAGTTCCCCACTAGCGGGAGGGCCTAGCGGCGAGCAGTACTTC. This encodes CASSSPLAGGPSGEQYF.

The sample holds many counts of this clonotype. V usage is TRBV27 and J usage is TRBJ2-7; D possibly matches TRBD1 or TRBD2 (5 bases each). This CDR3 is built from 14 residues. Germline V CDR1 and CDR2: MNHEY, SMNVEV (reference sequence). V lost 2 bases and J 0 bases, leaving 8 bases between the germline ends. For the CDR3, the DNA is TGTGCCAGCAGTTTACGAGGGACCTCCTACGAGCAGTACTTC. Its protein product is CASSLRGTSYEQYF.

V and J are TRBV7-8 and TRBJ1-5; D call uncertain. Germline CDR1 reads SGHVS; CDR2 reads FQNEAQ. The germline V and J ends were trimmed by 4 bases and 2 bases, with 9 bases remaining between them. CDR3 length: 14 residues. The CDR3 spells CASSSDNGNQPQHF. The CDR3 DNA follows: TGTGCCAGCAGCTCTGACAACGGCAATCAGCCCCAGCATTTT.

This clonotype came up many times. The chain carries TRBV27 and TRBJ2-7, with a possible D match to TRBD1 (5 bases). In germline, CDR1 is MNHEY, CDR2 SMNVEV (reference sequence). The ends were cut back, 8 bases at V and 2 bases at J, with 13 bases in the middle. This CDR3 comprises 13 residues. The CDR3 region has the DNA TGTGCCAGCTTTGCGGCGGACACCTACGAGCAGTACTTC. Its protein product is CASFAADTYEQYF.

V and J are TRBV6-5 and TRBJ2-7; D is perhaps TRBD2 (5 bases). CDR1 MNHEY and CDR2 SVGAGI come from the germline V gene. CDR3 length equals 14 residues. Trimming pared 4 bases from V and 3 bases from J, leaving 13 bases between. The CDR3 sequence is CASSLLGSLYEQYF. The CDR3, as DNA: TGTGCCAGCAGTTTACTAGGTAGTCTCTACGAGCAGTACTTC.

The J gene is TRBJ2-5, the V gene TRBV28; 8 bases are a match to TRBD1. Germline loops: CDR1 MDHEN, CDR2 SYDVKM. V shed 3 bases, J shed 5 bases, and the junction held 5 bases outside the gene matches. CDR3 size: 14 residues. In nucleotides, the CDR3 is TGTGCCAGCAGTTTGACAGGGGTTAGGGAGACCCAGTACTTC. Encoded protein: CASSLTGVRETQYF.

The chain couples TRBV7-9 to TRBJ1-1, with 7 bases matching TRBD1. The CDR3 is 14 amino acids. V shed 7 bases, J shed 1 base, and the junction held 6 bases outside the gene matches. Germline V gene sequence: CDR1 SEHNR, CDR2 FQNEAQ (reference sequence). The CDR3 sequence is CASIPGGRNTEAFF. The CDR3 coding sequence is TGTGCCAGCATCCCAGGGGGGCGGAACACTGAAGCTTTCTTT.

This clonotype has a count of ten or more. CDR3 nucleotides: TGCAGCGCACAGACAACGGCCCAGGGGTCCGGCAAGGGCTACACCTTC. Translating it yields CSAQTTAQGSGKGYTF. The chain combines TRBV29-1 with TRBJ1-2, with a weak D call TRBD1 (6 bases). The V gene lost 7 bases and the J gene lost 8 bases, with 29 bases spanning the gap. Looked up from germline, CDR1 is SQVTM and CDR2 is ANQGSEA. CDR3 length equals 16 residues.

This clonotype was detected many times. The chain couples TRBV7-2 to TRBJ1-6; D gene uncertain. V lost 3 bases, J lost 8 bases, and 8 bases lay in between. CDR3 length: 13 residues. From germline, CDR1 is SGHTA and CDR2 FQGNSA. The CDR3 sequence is CASSFRPHSPLHF. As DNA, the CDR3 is TGTGCCAGCAGCTTCCGACCACATTCACCCCTCCACTTT. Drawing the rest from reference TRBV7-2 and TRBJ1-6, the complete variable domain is GAGVSQSPSNKVTEKGKDVELRCDPISGHTALYWYRQSLGQGLEFLIYFQGNSAPDKSGLPSDRFSAERTGGSVSTLTIQRTQQEDSAVYLCASSFRPHSPLHFGNGTRLTVT.

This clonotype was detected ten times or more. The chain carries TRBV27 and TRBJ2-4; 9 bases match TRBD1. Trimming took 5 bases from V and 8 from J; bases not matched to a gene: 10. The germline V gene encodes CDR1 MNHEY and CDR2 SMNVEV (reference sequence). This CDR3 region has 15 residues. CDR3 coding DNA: TGTGCCAGCAGTGCACGACAGGGGGTTCCAGACATTCAGTACTTC. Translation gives CASSARQGVPDIQYF.

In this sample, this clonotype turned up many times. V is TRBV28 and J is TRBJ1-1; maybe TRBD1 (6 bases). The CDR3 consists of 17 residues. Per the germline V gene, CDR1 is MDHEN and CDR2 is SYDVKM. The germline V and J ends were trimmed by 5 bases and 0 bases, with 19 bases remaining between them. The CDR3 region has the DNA TGTGCCAGCAGTCCCGCGCGGGGGGGCCGGATGAACACTGAAGCTTTCTTT. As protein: CASSPARGGRMNTEAFF.